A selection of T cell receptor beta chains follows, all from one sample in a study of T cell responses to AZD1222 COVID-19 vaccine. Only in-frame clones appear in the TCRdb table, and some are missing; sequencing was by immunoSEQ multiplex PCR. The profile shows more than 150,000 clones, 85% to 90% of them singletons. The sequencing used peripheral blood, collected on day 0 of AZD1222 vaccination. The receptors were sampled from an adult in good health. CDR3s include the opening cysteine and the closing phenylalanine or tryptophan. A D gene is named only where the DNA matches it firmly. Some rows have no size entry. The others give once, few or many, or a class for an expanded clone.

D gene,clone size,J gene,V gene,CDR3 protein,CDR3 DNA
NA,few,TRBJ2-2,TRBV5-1,CASSPPSRNTGELFF,TGCGCCAGCAGCCCTCCGTCTAGGAACACCGGGGAGCTGTTTTTT
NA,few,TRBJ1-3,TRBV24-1,CATSDRSSGNTIYF,TGTGCCACCAGTGACCGCTCCTCTGGAAACACCATATATTTT
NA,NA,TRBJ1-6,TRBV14,CASSQEGKSTLHF,TGTGCCAGCAGCCAAGAAGGAAAGTCGACCCTCCACTTT
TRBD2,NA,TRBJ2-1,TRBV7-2,CASSTSPTSGVYEQFF,TGTGCCAGCAGCACCTCCCCGACTAGCGGGGTCTATGAGCAGTTCTTC
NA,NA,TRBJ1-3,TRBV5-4,CASSFGQRGNTIYF,TGTGCCAGCAGCTTCGGGCAGAGAGGAAACACCATATATTTT
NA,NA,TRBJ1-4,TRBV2,CASSDRGATNEKLFF,TGTGCCAGCAGTGATCGTGGAGCAACTAATGAAAAACTGTTTTTT
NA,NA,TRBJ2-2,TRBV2,CASRATETGELFF,TGTGCCAGCAGGGCTACAGAGACCGGGGAGCTGTTTTTT
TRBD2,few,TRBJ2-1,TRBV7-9,CASSSTSGRGSYNEQFF,TGTGCCAGCAGCTCTACTAGCGGGAGAGGATCCTACAATGAGCAGTTCTTC
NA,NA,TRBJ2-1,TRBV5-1,CASSSGSDEQFF,TGCGCCAGCAGCTCCGGATCAGATGAGCAGTTCTTC
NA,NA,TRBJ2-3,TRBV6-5,CASSPDLLYTDTQYF,TGTGCCAGCAGTCCGGACCTTCTCTACACAGATACGCAGTATTTT
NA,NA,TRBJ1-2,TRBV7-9,CARKPSYGYTF,TGTGCCAGAAAGCCCAGCTATGGCTACACCTTC
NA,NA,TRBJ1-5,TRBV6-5,CARPGPYSNQPQHF,TGTGCCAGGCCGGGCCCTTATAGCAATCAGCCCCAGCATTTT
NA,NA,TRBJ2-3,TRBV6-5,CASTTGLSTDTQYF,TGTGCCAGCACTACAGGTCTTAGCACAGATACGCAGTATTTT
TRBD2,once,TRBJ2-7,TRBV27,CASSRTSGTSYEQYF,TGTGCCAGCAGTCGGACTAGCGGGACCTCCTACGAGCAGTACTTC
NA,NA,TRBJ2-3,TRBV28,CASSSTDTQYF,TGTGCCAGCAGTTCAACAGATACGCAGTATTTT
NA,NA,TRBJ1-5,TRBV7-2,CASSPRPNSNQPQHF,TGTGCCAGCAGCCCTAGGCCTAATAGCAATCAGCCCCAGCATTTT
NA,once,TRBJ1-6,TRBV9,CASSANRANSPLHF,TGTGCCAGCAGCGCGAATCGAGCTAATTCACCCCTCCACTTT
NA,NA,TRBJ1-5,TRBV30,CAWSESGEQPQHF,TGTGCCTGGAGTGAAAGTGGGGAACAGCCCCAGCATTTT
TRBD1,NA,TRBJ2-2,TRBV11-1,CASWGGQGEGGELFF,TGTGCCAGCTGGGGGGGACAGGGCGAAGGCGGGGAGCTGTTTTTT
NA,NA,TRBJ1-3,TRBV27,CASSLRLGISGNTIYF,TGTGCCAGCAGTTTAAGGCTGGGGATCTCTGGAAACACCATATATTTT
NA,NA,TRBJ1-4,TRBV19,CATSDPRGRNEKLFF,TGTGCCACCTCTGACCCTCGCGGTAGAAATGAAAAACTGTTTTTT
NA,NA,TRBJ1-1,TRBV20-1,CSASRQLNTEAFF,TGCAGTGCTAGTCGGCAGCTTAACACTGAAGCTTTCTTT
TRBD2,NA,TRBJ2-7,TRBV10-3,CAISSVAGVFYEQYF,TGTGCCATCAGTTCCGTAGCGGGAGTCTTCTACGAGCAGTACTTC
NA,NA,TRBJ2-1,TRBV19,CASSIGPAGANEQFF,TGTGCCAGTAGTATAGGCCCTGCAGGGGCCAATGAGCAGTTCTTC
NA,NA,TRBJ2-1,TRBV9,CASSALTGSYNEQFF,TGTGCCAGCAGCGCCCTTACCGGCTCCTACAATGAGCAGTTCTTC
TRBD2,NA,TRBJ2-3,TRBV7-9,CASSPGLATDTQYF,TGTGCCAGCAGCCCGGGACTAGCCACAGATACGCAGTATTTT
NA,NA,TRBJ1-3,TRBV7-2,CASSYWEPRSGNTIYF,TGTGCCAGCAGCTACTGGGAACCGCGCTCTGGAAACACCATATATTTT
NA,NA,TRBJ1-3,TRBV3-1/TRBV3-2,CASSPGEGNTIYF,TGTGCCAGCAGCCCTGGGGAGGGAAACACCATATATTTT
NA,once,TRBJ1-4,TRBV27,CASSPRGREKLFF,TGTGCCAGCAGCCCCCGGGGACGAGAAAAACTGTTTTTT
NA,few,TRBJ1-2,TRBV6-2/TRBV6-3,CASSSPSRTNYGYTF,TGTGCCAGCAGTTCCCCGTCCAGGACTAACTATGGCTACACCTTC
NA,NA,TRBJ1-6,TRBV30,CAWSVLGGAGNSPLHF,TGTGCCTGGAGTGTACTCGGGGGGGCAGGGAATTCACCCCTCCACTTT
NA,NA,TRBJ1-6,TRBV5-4,CASSLDRLSSYNSPLHF,TGTGCCAGCAGCCTCGACAGGTTGAGCTCCTATAATTCACCCCTCCACTTT
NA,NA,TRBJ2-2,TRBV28,CASSRAQAELFF,TGTGCCAGCAGTAGGGCACAGGCAGAGCTGTTTTTT
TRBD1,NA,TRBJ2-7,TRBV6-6,CASSASTGAEQYF,TGTGCCAGCAGTGCGTCTACAGGGGCCGAGCAGTACTTC
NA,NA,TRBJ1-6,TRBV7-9,CASSFDGSNSPLHF,TGTGCCAGCAGCTTTGACGGGAGTAATTCACCCCTCCACTTT
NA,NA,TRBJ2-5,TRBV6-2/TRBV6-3,CASSYLEAGRKYF,TGTGCCAGCAGTTACCTTGAGGCAGGACGGAAGTACTTC
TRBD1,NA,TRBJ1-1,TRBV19,CASSISGGSRNTEAFF,TGTGCCAGTAGTATTTCAGGGGGCTCACGTAACACTGAAGCTTTCTTT
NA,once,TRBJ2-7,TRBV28,CASRIGGYEQYF,TGTGCCAGCAGAATAGGGGGCTACGAGCAGTACTTC
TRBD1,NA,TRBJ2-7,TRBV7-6,CASSLGAGGSYEQYF,TGTGCCAGCAGCTTAGGAGCAGGGGGCTCCTACGAGCAGTACTTC
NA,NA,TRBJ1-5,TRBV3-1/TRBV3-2,CASSQGFSNQPQHF,TGTGCCAGCAGCCAAGGATTTAGCAATCAGCCCCAGCATTTT
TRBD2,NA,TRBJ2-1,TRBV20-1,CSASAGLVINEQFF,TGCAGTGCTAGTGCGGGACTAGTAATTAATGAGCAGTTCTTC
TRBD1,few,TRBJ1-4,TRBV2,CASSRDRVGEKLFF,TGTGCCAGCAGCCGGGACAGGGTGGGGGAAAAACTGTTTTTT
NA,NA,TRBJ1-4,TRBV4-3,CASSQRRQFGRPTNEKLFF,TGCGCCAGCAGCCAGAGGAGACAATTCGGAAGACCAACTAATGAAAAACTGTTTTTT
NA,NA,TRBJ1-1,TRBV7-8,CASSLHFQGSNTEAFF,TGTGCCAGCAGCTTACACTTTCAGGGTTCGAACACTGAAGCTTTCTTT
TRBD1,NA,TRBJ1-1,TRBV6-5,CASSNGQGGNTEAFF,TGTGCCAGCAGCAACGGACAGGGGGGCAACACTGAAGCTTTCTTT
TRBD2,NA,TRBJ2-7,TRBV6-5,CASSLAGGRSYEQYF,TGTGCCAGCAGTTTAGCGGGAGGGCGGTCCTACGAGCAGTACTTC
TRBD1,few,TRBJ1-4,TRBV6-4,CASSSGQGNEKLFF,TGTGCCAGCAGCTCGGGACAGGGGAATGAAAAACTGTTTTTT
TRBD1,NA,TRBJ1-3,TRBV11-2,CASSPGTASYSGNTIYF,TGTGCCAGCAGCCCAGGGACAGCGTCATACTCTGGAAACACCATATATTTT
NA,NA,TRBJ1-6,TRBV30,CAWCLEFNSPLHF,TGTGCCTGGTGTTTGGAATTCAATTCACCCCTCCACTTT
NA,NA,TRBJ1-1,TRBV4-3,CASSQNAAAEAFF,TGCGCCAGCAGCCAGAATGCCGCTGCGGAAGCTTTCTTT
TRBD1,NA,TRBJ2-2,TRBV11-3,CASSKPGQSTTGELFF,TGTGCCAGCAGCAAACCGGGACAGTCCACCACCGGGGAGCTGTTTTTT
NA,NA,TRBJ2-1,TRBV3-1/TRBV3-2,CASSQGRVVEQFF,TGTGCCAGCAGCCAAGGGAGAGTGGTTGAGCAGTTCTTC
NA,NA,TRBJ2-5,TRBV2,CAIQEETQYF,TGTGCCATCCAGGAAGAGACCCAGTACTTC
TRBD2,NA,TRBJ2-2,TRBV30,CANRLAPTGELFF,TGTGCCAACAGACTAGCCCCCACCGGGGAGCTGTTTTTT
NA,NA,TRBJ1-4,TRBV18,CASSPRTADEKLFF,TGTGCCAGCTCACCACGGACAGCTGATGAAAAACTGTTTTTT
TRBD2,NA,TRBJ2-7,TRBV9,CASSVSGTSGYEQYF,TGTGCCAGCAGCGTCTCCGGGACTAGCGGGTACGAGCAGTACTTC
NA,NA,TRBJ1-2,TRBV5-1,CASRATLNYGYTF,TGCGCCAGCAGGGCAACTCTCAACTATGGCTACACCTTC
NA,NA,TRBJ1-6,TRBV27,CASSSYNSPLHF,TGTGCCAGCAGCTCCTATAATTCACCCCTCCACTTT
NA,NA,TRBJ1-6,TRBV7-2,CASSLGSLFSYNSPLHF,TGTGCCAGCAGCTTAGGGTCCTTATTCTCCTATAATTCACCCCTCCACTTT